This TCR beta chain was profiled in a study of shared clonotypes between healthy human individuals. Study-level background: Each donor had three CD4 naive, three CD4 memory, two CD8 naive and one CD8 memory plate.

Clones were sequenced by immunoSEQ multiplex PCR, and TCRdb holds only the in-frame ones, with some missing. The sample yields over 2 million clones, around 93% seen once. The germline V and J ends were trimmed by 1 base and 3 bases, with 10 bases remaining between them. Germline-derived CDR1 and CDR2 are SGHAT and FQNNGV. There are 14 residues in the CDR3. Input material: naive CD4+ T cells from PBMCs. The subset is: CD45RA+ positively selected. V is TRBV11-2 and J is TRBJ2-7; D gene ambiguous. This clonotype was obtained from a man aged 18-30 years in good health. Some clones in this sample may be carry-over from other donors' samples. The CDR3 loop reads CASSLGVGYYEQYF. The CDR3 DNA reads TGTGCCAGCAGCTTAGGAGTAGGGTACTACGAGCAGTACTTC.